Following are 30 T cell receptor beta chains from one sample sequenced in a study of identical twins. TCRdb redid the calling of the 5' RACE reads with MiXCR, one entry per CDR3 protein. This table holds under 250,000 distinct CDR3 sequences, around a tenth found once. Sample: memory (CD45RO+) T cells sorted from blood. The receptors originated from a woman aged 18-29 years in good health.

V gene TRBV5-1 combines with J gene TRBJ2-5; 14 bases are a match to TRBD2. Per the germline V gene, CDR1 is SGHRS and CDR2 is YFSETQ. Germline trimming cut 2 bases from V and 5 bases from J; bases unmatched to any gene: 5. This CDR3 is 16 amino acids long. The CDR3 loop reads CASSFGLAGGRETQYF. CDR3 bases: TGCGCCAGCAGCTTCGGACTAGCGGGGGGTCGGGAGACCCAGTACTTC.

Ten or more counts support this clonotype. The chain recombines TRBV10-3 with TRBJ2-3; D gene uncertain. CDR1 is ENHRY, CDR2 SYGVKD, per germline. V was trimmed by 10 bases and J by 8 bases, leaving 22 bases between them. The CDR3 loop spans 14 amino acids. The CDR3 bases are TGTGCCAGCTCGAAAAGCAATTACCCCAGTACGCAGTATTTT. This encodes CASSKSNYPSTQYF.

This clonotype occurred a few times. V and J are TRBV7-3 and TRBJ1-1, with D uncertain. CDR3 length: 13 residues. The germline V gene encodes CDR1 SGHTA and CDR2 FQGTGA. V lost 3 bases and J 5 bases, leaving 10 bases between the germline ends. In nucleotides, the CDR3 is TGTGCCAGCAGCTTTTCCGGGTGGACTGAAGCTTTCTTT. It translates to CASSFSGWTEAFF. The whole variable domain, filled in from reference TRBV7-3 and TRBJ1-1, reads GAGVSQTPSNKVTEKGKYVELRCDPISGHTALYWYRQSLGQGPEFLIYFQGTGAADDSGLPNDRFFAVRPEGSVSTLKIQRTERGDSAVYLCASSFSGWTEAFFGQGTRLTVV.

The rearrangement links TRBV2 to TRBJ1-4; possibly TRBD1 for D (6 bases). This CDR3 is 12 amino acids long. In germline, CDR1 is SNHLY, CDR2 FYNNEI. Trimming pared 4 bases from V and 12 bases from J, leaving 12 bases between. The DNA of the CDR3 is TGTGCCAGCAGTGCCAGGGGAGAAGAACTGTTTTTT. Translated, it gives CASSARGEELFF.

This clonotype was counted a few times. This rearrangement joins TRBV3-1 to TRBJ2-3; TRBD1 agrees at 9 bases. J gave up 8 bases and V 3 bases, and 12 bases lay outside the gene matches. This CDR3 comprises 16 residues. Germline CDR1 is LGHDT and CDR2 is YNNKEL (reference sequence). As DNA, the CDR3 is TGTGCCAGCAGCCACCTGAGGGACAGGGTGAAGGGTACGCAGTATTTT. As protein: CASSHLRDRVKGTQYF.

The chain is built from TRBV20-1 and TRBJ2-1; the match to TRBD2 covers 12 bases. This CDR3 has 13 amino acids. From germline, CDR1 is DFQATT and CDR2 SNEGSKA (reference sequence). With V trimmed by 2 bases and J by 7 bases, 0 bases remained unmatched. The CDR3 is CSARTSGGNEQFF. CDR3 sequence (DNA): TGCAGTGCTAGAACTAGCGGGGGGAATGAGCAGTTCTTC.

In its sample, this clonotype was seen many times. CDR3 in DNA: TGCAGTGCTAGAGATGTGGGAGGGTCCCAAGAGACCCAGTACTTC. It is translated as CSARDVGGSQETQYF. The V call is TRBV20-1, the J call TRBJ2-5, with TRBD2 matching 7 bases. The V gene's germline CDR1 is DFQATT and CDR2 SNEGSKA (reference sequence). V lost 0 bases, J lost 1 base, and 5 bases stayed unmatched. CDR3 length: 15 amino acids.

CDR3 residues: CASSLEPTYEQYF. The CDR3 nucleotides are TGTGCCAGCAGCTTAGAACCGACCTACGAGCAGTACTTC. The gene calls are TRBV7-2 and TRBJ2-7; no reliable D call. V lost 1 base, J lost 2 bases, and 6 bases lay in between. Germline assignment: CDR1 SGHTA and CDR2 FQGNSA. The CDR3 contains 13 residues.

This clonotype has at least ten counts. V usage is TRBV25-1 and J usage is TRBJ2-7, with TRBD2 matching 10 bases. The CDR3 length is 19 residues. Germline assignment: CDR1 MGHDK and CDR2 SYGVNS. Trimming cost V 3 bases and J 6 bases; bases outside gene matches: 20. This chain's CDR3 is CASSDSILAGKGEGSEQYF. CDR3 nucleotide sequence: TGTGCCAGCAGTGATTCGATACTAGCGGGAAAGGGGGAGGGAAGCGAGCAGTACTTC.

The chain joins TRBV2 to TRBJ2-2; TRBD2 is a possible D gene (6 bases). This CDR3 has 15 amino acids. Germline values: CDR1 SNHLY, CDR2 FYNNEI. V dropped 9 bases and J dropped 1 base, with 15 bases sitting between them. The chain's CDR3 is CARRGSGLNTGELFF. CDR3 nucleotide sequence: TGTGCCAGGAGGGGCAGCGGGCTGAACACCGGGGAGCTGTTTTTT.

This clonotype was counted many times. The chain is built from TRBV9 and TRBJ1-1; tentatively, D is TRBD1 (5 bases). The V and J ends lost 4 bases and 10 bases respectively, with 17 bases between them. Germline V lookup: CDR1 SGDLS, CDR2 YYNGEE. This CDR3 has 13 amino acids. This CDR3 reads CASSPTVEGRAFF. The CDR3 DNA reads as TGTGCCAGCAGCCCTACTGTGGAGGGGCGAGCTTTCTTT.

The chain links TRBV7-6 to TRBJ2-7, with a tentative D call TRBD1 (6 bases). Between the trimmed V and J ends, which lost 1 base and 1 base, there was a span of 17 bases. The CDR3 totals 17 residues. Per germline, CDR1 SGHVS and CDR2 FNYEAQ. The CDR3 DNA sequence: TGTGCCAGCAGCTTAGGAGAGCCGCGACAGGATTCCTACGAGCAGTACTTC. Amino acids: CASSLGEPRQDSYEQYF.

This clonotype occurred a few times. This chain uses TRBV12-3 or TRBV12-4 with TRBJ2-7, with 9 bases matching TRBD2. The CDR3 covers 15 residues. V was clipped by 8 bases and J by 1 base; unmatched bases: 9. DNA of the CDR3: TGTGCCAGCGGACGGTATAGCGGGAGTTCCTACGAGCAGTACTTC. Its protein product is CASGRYSGSSYEQYF.

This clonotype was picked up many times. CDR3 nucleotide sequence: TGTGCCAGCAGCCCTAGCGGGGGGGCTAGATACAATGAGCAGTTCTTC. Amino acids: CASSPSGGARYNEQFF. This chain links TRBV7-3 with TRBJ2-1; 12 bases are a match to TRBD2. The CDR3 has 16 amino acids. The V gene end was trimmed by 5 bases and the J gene end by 4 bases; junction bases not matched to a gene: 6. The germline V gene encodes CDR1 SGHTA and CDR2 FQGTGA. Combining the CDR3 with reference TRBV7-3 and TRBJ2-1 gives the whole variable domain GAGVSQTPSNKVTEKGKYVELRCDPISGHTALYWYRQSLGQGPEFLIYFQGTGAADDSGLPNDRFFAVRPEGSVSTLKIQRTERGDSAVYLCASSPSGGARYNEQFFGPGTRLTVL.

The V and J genes are TRBV11-2 and TRBJ1-1; 8 nucleotides agree with TRBD1. Germline trimming cut 5 bases from V and 9 bases from J; bases unmatched to any gene: 8. The germline V gene encodes CDR1 SGHAT and CDR2 FQNNGV. The CDR3 has 13 amino acids. The CDR3 DNA is TGTGCCAGCAGCGCGGTACGACAGGGGAAAGCTTTCTTT. Its protein is CASSAVRQGKAFF.

This clonotype was seen only a few times. This chain links TRBV21-1 with TRBJ2-2. TRBV21-1 is classified as a pseudogene. This CDR3 region has 14 residues. CDR3 in amino acids: CASSKFCDFGELFF. CDR3 in DNA: TGTGCCAGCAGCAAATTTTGTGATTTCGGGGAGCTGTTTTTT.

The chain couples TRBV12-3 or TRBV12-4 to TRBJ1-6, with 9 nucleotides matching TRBD1. The V gene end was trimmed by 5 bases and the J gene end by 8 bases; junction bases not matched to a gene: 7. The CDR3 is 15 residues long. CDR3 loop: CASSLQGASYSPLHF. CDR3 in DNA: TGTGCCAGCAGTCTACAGGGGGCCTCGTATTCACCCCTCCACTTT.

This clonotype showed up just a few times. The chain links TRBV5-6 to TRBJ2-7; 7 bases align to TRBD2. There are 14 residues in the CDR3. The germline V gene encodes CDR1 SGHDT and CDR2 YYEEEE. Trimming removed 4 bases from V and 5 bases from J; junction bases left unmatched: 9. In DNA form, the CDR3 reads TGTGCCAGCAGCATTAGGTGGCGGGAGAACGAGCAGTACTTC. Encoded protein: CASSIRWRENEQYF. Full variable domain (rest looked up from reference TRBV5-6 and TRBJ2-7): DAGVTQSPTHLIKTRGQQVTLRCSPKSGHDTVSWYQQALGQGPQFIFQYYEEEERQRGNFPDRFSGHQFPNYSSELNVNALLLGDSALYLCASSIRWRENEQYFGPGTRLTVT.

This clonotype has only a few counts. The chain has TRBV5-1 and TRBJ2-5; 7 positions match TRBD2. The CDR3 has 14 amino acids. Per the germline V gene, CDR1 is SGHRS and CDR2 is YFSETQ. Trimming at V came to 6 bases and at J to 2 bases, leaving 7 bases not matched to a gene. This CDR3 reads CASTNPGGQETQYF. The CDR3 DNA reads as TGCGCCAGCACCAACCCGGGGGGTCAAGAGACCCAGTACTTC.

This clonotype was seen ten or more times. The chain recombines TRBV4-1 with TRBJ2-1, with 10 bases aligning to TRBD2. Trimming took 4 bases from V and 7 from J; bases not matched to a gene: 10. Germline V gives CDR1 MGHRA, CDR2 YSYEKL. The CDR3 loop spans 16 amino acids. The CDR3 sequence is CASSPGLSGGENEQFF. CDR3 nucleotide sequence: TGCGCCAGCAGCCCCGGACTCAGCGGGGGGGAAAATGAGCAGTTCTTC.

This clonotype was seen repeatedly, ten times or more. V gene TRBV5-1 combines with J gene TRBJ2-3; 8 bases map to TRBD1. Losses at the gene ends were 3 bases for V and 3 bases for J; bases not matched to a gene: 3. CDR1 is SGHRS, CDR2 YFSETQ, per germline. This CDR3 region has 14 residues. The CDR3 here is CASSSGQGTDTQYF. The CDR3, as DNA: TGCGCCAGCAGCTCCGGACAGGGAACAGATACGCAGTATTTT.

This clonotype is medium-sized (0.01 to 0.1%) in the sample. This sequence joins TRBV9 and TRBJ2-1; 11 bases agree with TRBD2. CDR1 and CDR2 from the germline V gene are SGDLS and YYNGEE. The CDR3 sequence is 16 residues long. V gave up 4 bases and J gave up 7 bases; unmatched junction bases: 10. In DNA form, the CDR3 reads TGTGCCAGCAGCTTCCCCCTGACTAGCGGGACGAATGAGCAGTTCTTC. It translates to CASSFPLTSGTNEQFF.

This clonotype showed up many times. V and J are TRBV20-1 and TRBJ2-3; no clear D. This CDR3 comprises 11 residues. V was pared by 6 bases and J by 6 bases, with 10 bases between. CDR1 DFQATT and CDR2 SNEGSKA come from the germline V gene (reference sequence). The CDR3 loop reads CSARWGDTQYF. As DNA, the CDR3 is TGCAGTGCCCGATGGGGTGATACGCAGTATTTT.

A few counts support this clonotype. The chain couples TRBV20-1 to TRBJ2-1; TRBD1 matches at 7 bases. CDR3 length equals 13 residues. Germline loops: CDR1 DFQATT, CDR2 SNEGSKA (reference sequence). The V and J ends lost 2 bases and 2 bases, in that order; junction bases with no gene match: 0. The CDR3 DNA reads as TGCAGTGCTAGACAGGGGGCCTACAATGAGCAGTTCTTC. Its protein product is CSARQGAYNEQFF.

The chain links TRBV6-5 to TRBJ1-1, with D hard to call. Germline V gene data show CDR1 as MNHEY and CDR2 as SVGAGI. This CDR3 contains 14 residues. Between the trimmed V and J ends, which lost 0 bases and 7 bases, there was a span of 12 bases. CDR3 nucleotides: TGTGCCAGCAGTTACTCGGAAAGGGCCTTTGAAGCTTTCTTT. Protein: CASSYSERAFEAFF.

This clonotype was detected only a few times. V and J are TRBV3-1 and TRBJ2-3; D is possibly TRBD2 (6 bases). Germline loops: CDR1 LGHDT, CDR2 YNNKEL (reference sequence). The CDR3 sequence is 16 residues long. V lost 4 bases and J lost 0, with 14 bases in between. The CDR3 region is CASSPPEGQSTDTQYF. In DNA, the CDR3 is TGTGCCAGCAGCCCCCCGGAGGGGCAAAGCACAGATACGCAGTATTTT.

This clonotype was seen a few times. The chain is built from TRBV7-2 and TRBJ2-5, with 8 bases aligning to TRBD2. Germline V gene data show CDR1 as SGHTA and CDR2 as FQGNSA. There are 15 residues in the CDR3. With 3 bases clipped from V and 1 base from J, the junction kept 4 bases outside the gene matches. CDR3 amino acids: CASSLFRGGQETQYF. In DNA form, the CDR3 reads TGTGCCAGCAGCTTGTTCCGGGGGGGCCAAGAGACCCAGTACTTC.

Only a few counts were recorded for this clonotype. The chain has TRBV4-2 and TRBJ1-3; D is uncertain. Between the trimmed V and J ends, which lost 4 bases and 4 bases, there was a span of 8 bases. Germline V gives CDR1 LGHNA, CDR2 YNFKEQ. The CDR3 extends over 13 amino acids. As DNA, the CDR3 is TGTGCCAGCAGCCCTGGAGAGGGAAACACCATATATTTT. Translating it yields CASSPGEGNTIYF.

This clonotype came up many times. This sequence joins TRBV24-1 and TRBJ2-3; a weak D match, TRBD2 (6 bases). Trimming shortened V by 7 bases and J by 11 bases, and 21 bases separated the two germline ends. Germline values: CDR1 KGHDR, CDR2 SFDVKD. CDR3 length: 14 residues. This CDR3 is CATSSGTLPFWQYF. In nucleotides, the CDR3 is TGTGCCACCAGCTCCGGGACTCTCCCTTTTTGGCAGTATTTT.

This clonotype was found a few times. The rearrangement links TRBV2 to TRBJ1-1; no firm D call. V dropped 8 bases and J dropped 1 base, with 8 bases sitting between them. The CDR3 contains 12 residues. The germline V gene has CDR1 SNHLY and CDR2 FYNNEI. DNA for the CDR3: TGTGCCAGCCGGGAGGGGAACACTGAAGCTTTCTTT. Its translation is CASREGNTEAFF.